The clone carrying this T cell receptor (beta chain) was detected once. In the source study's methods: It was from reference gene primer amplification that nucleated cell counts were estimated. The assay was immunoSEQ multiplex PCR, and TCRdb's table has in-frame clones only and misses some. Clonal size and the V and J genes are those of that table, whereas D and trimming came from the DNA. The sample contains under 200,000 clones, approximately 86% of which appear only once. Trimming stripped 6 bases from V and 5 bases from J, with 10 bases between. CDR3 size: 12 residues. Seattle researchers signed up patients amid active infection and tracked them longitudinally. This record comes from a study of blood T cell repertoires in COVID-19. Turning to the study itself: Samples representing acute and convalescent COVID-19 were sourced from the United States, Italy and Spain.

The receptor was isolated from a man aged 55 to 70 with COVID-19, enrolled during active disease. The chain carries TRBV12-3 or TRBV12-4 and TRBJ1-2; D is ambiguous. The sample comprised peripheral blood. The CDR3 spells CASSSHQYGYTF. The CDR3 nucleotides are TGTGCCAGCAGCTCTCATCAGTATGGCTACACCTTC.